A selection of T cell receptor beta chains follows, all from one sample in a study of blood T cell repertoires in COVID-19. Assay used: immunoSEQ multiplex PCR; TCRdb lists only in-frame clones, some missing. The data hold around 130,000 clones, with approximately 86% observed a single time. Source material: PBMCs or T cells enriched from blood (not recorded which). All receptors come from a woman aged 45-59 years who had recovered from COVID-19. Both conserved end residues are part of each CDR3. Each record gives: J gene, D gene, V gene, clone size, CDR3 DNA, CDR3 protein. The D gene is left open where the match is weak. The size of a clone is reported for some rows only, either as once, few or many, or as a class for expanded clones.

j_call: TRBJ1-5; d_call: TRBD1; v_call: TRBV10-2; clone_size: few; cdr3_nt: TGCGCCAGCACTCCGACAGGGGTCAATCAGCCCCAGCATTTT; cdr3_aa: CASTPTGVNQPQHF
j_call: TRBJ2-1; d_call: TRBD2; v_call: TRBV5-4; clone_size: -; cdr3_nt: TGTGCCAGCAGCTTCCGGACTAGCGGGGCGTACAATGAGCAGTTCTTC; cdr3_aa: CASSFRTSGAYNEQFF
j_call: TRBJ2-7; d_call: TRBD2; v_call: TRBV5-1; clone_size: -; cdr3_nt: TGCGCCAGCAGCTGGACTAGCGGGGGGGACGAGCAGTACTTC; cdr3_aa: CASSWTSGGDEQYF
j_call: TRBJ2-1; d_call: -; v_call: TRBV7-2; clone_size: once; cdr3_nt: TGTGCCAGCAGCTGGGACAATAACAATGAGCAGTTCTTC; cdr3_aa: CASSWDNNNEQFF
j_call: TRBJ1-1; d_call: -; v_call: TRBV6-2/TRBV6-3; clone_size: -; cdr3_nt: TGTGCCAGCAGTTACAGAGCCGATGTGAACACTGAAGCTTTCTTT; cdr3_aa: CASSYRADVNTEAFF
j_call: TRBJ2-3; d_call: TRBD2; v_call: TRBV5-1; clone_size: -; cdr3_nt: TGCGCCAGCAGCATAGGACTAGCGGGGAACACAGATACGCAGTATTTT; cdr3_aa: CASSIGLAGNTDTQYF
j_call: TRBJ1-5; d_call: TRBD1; v_call: TRBV6-6; clone_size: -; cdr3_nt: TGTGCCAGCAGTCCGGACTCGGACAGGGCCCAGCCCCAGCATTTT; cdr3_aa: CASSPDSDRAQPQHF
j_call: TRBJ2-7; d_call: -; v_call: TRBV7-9; clone_size: -; cdr3_nt: TGTGCCAGCAGCCCTGTGGGGGGACTGTCCTACGAGCAGTACTTC; cdr3_aa: CASSPVGGLSYEQYF
j_call: TRBJ2-1; d_call: -; v_call: TRBV5-1; clone_size: -; cdr3_nt: TGCGCCAGCAGCCGGGATATTTTGGGGAACTCCTACAATGAGCAGTTCTTC; cdr3_aa: CASSRDILGNSYNEQFF
j_call: TRBJ1-1; d_call: -; v_call: TRBV6-1; clone_size: -; cdr3_nt: TGTGCCAGCAGTGAAGGAACAGGGCAAGAAGCTTTCTTT; cdr3_aa: CASSEGTGQEAFF
j_call: TRBJ1-1; d_call: -; v_call: TRBV5-1; clone_size: -; cdr3_nt: TGCGCCAGCAGCTTGGACAGGGTCGCTGAAGCTTTCTTT; cdr3_aa: CASSLDRVAEAFF
j_call: TRBJ2-5; d_call: -; v_call: TRBV5-1; clone_size: -; cdr3_nt: TGCGCCAGTCGAATTGGGGACAAAAGCAAAGAGACCCAGTACTTC; cdr3_aa: CASRIGDKSKETQYF
j_call: TRBJ2-5; d_call: -; v_call: TRBV12-2; clone_size: -; cdr3_nt: TGTGCAAGTCGCTTCACGGACAGGGACGGGACCCAGTACTTC; cdr3_aa: CASRFTDRDGTQYF
j_call: TRBJ2-3; d_call: TRBD2; v_call: TRBV4-2; clone_size: once; cdr3_nt: TGTGCCAGCAGCGTCCGAGGGGCTAGCGGATCTAGCACAGATACGCAGTATTTT; cdr3_aa: CASSVRGASGSSTDTQYF
j_call: TRBJ2-1; d_call: -; v_call: TRBV5-1; clone_size: once; cdr3_nt: TGCGCCAGCAGCTTGGCCGAGGCAGGACTATACAATGAGCAGTTCTTC; cdr3_aa: CASSLAEAGLYNEQFF
j_call: TRBJ2-7; d_call: -; v_call: TRBV19; clone_size: -; cdr3_nt: TGTGCCAGTAGTATCGAGTGGGGAGACTACGAGCAGTACTTC; cdr3_aa: CASSIEWGDYEQYF
j_call: TRBJ1-4; d_call: -; v_call: TRBV3-1/TRBV3-2; clone_size: -; cdr3_nt: TGTGCCAGCAGCCAAGCCCGGAGAGGCTCAAGGGAAAAACTGTTTTTT; cdr3_aa: CASSQARRGSREKLFF
j_call: TRBJ2-1; d_call: TRBD2; v_call: TRBV9; clone_size: -; cdr3_nt: TGTGCCAGCAGCGTTAGCGGGGGGGCCCTCAATGAGCAGTTCTTC; cdr3_aa: CASSVSGGALNEQFF
j_call: TRBJ1-4; d_call: -; v_call: TRBV10-3; clone_size: -; cdr3_nt: TGTGCCATCAGTGAGTCGGGGCCCGATGAAAAACTGTTTTTT; cdr3_aa: CAISESGPDEKLFF
j_call: TRBJ1-5; d_call: TRBD1; v_call: TRBV6-4; clone_size: once; cdr3_nt: TGTGCCAGCAGTGAGGGGACAGGGGGCAATCAGCCCCAGCATTTT; cdr3_aa: CASSEGTGGNQPQHF
j_call: TRBJ2-7; d_call: TRBD1; v_call: TRBV10-3; clone_size: -; cdr3_nt: TGTGCCACCGAAAACAGGGGCTACGAGCAGTACTTC; cdr3_aa: CATENRGYEQYF
j_call: TRBJ2-3; d_call: -; v_call: TRBV7-7; clone_size: -; cdr3_nt: TGTGCTAGCAGCCGCGGGGGCTCAGATACGCAGTATTTT; cdr3_aa: CASSRGGSDTQYF
j_call: TRBJ1-4; d_call: -; v_call: TRBV9; clone_size: once; cdr3_nt: TGTGCCAGCAGCGATCCAGGGCTTGACGAAAAACTGTTTTTT; cdr3_aa: CASSDPGLDEKLFF
j_call: TRBJ2-3; d_call: TRBD1; v_call: TRBV4-1; clone_size: once; cdr3_nt: TGCGCCAGCAGCCAAGAGACAGGGGGCACAGATACGCAGTATTTT; cdr3_aa: CASSQETGGTDTQYF
j_call: TRBJ1-1; d_call: -; v_call: TRBV7-2; clone_size: -; cdr3_nt: TGTGCCAGCAGCTATAAGGGAGAATTGAACACTGAAGCTTTCTTT; cdr3_aa: CASSYKGELNTEAFF
j_call: TRBJ2-2; d_call: TRBD1; v_call: TRBV27; clone_size: -; cdr3_nt: TGTGCCAGCAGTTCGACAGGGGTTCTTCCCGGGGAGCTGTTTTTT; cdr3_aa: CASSSTGVLPGELFF
j_call: TRBJ1-2; d_call: TRBD1; v_call: TRBV10-2; clone_size: -; cdr3_nt: TGCGCCAGCAGTGACCGCGGACAGGGAGGCTACACCTTC; cdr3_aa: CASSDRGQGGYTF
j_call: TRBJ2-5; d_call: -; v_call: TRBV21-1; clone_size: -; cdr3_nt: TGTGCCAGCAGCGCCCGGGACAGGGCCCAAGAGACCCAGTACTTC; cdr3_aa: CASSARDRAQETQYF
j_call: TRBJ1-5; d_call: -; v_call: TRBV27; clone_size: -; cdr3_nt: TGTGCCAGCAGTCCGACCAACAACCGCGCGAGGCAGCCCCAGCATTTT; cdr3_aa: CASSPTNNRARQPQHF
j_call: TRBJ1-6; d_call: TRBD1; v_call: TRBV28; clone_size: -; cdr3_nt: TGTGCCAGCAGTTTAGCAGGGGGCTGGAATTCACCCCTCCACTTT; cdr3_aa: CASSLAGGWNSPLHF
j_call: TRBJ2-1; d_call: -; v_call: TRBV11-3; clone_size: -; cdr3_nt: TGTGCCAGCAGCTACTTACGTCCCGGTGAGCAGTTCTTC; cdr3_aa: CASSYLRPGEQFF
j_call: TRBJ2-5; d_call: TRBD1; v_call: TRBV2; clone_size: -; cdr3_nt: TGTGCCAGCCACGGGACAGGGCGGGCGGAGACCCAGTACTTC; cdr3_aa: CASHGTGRAETQYF
j_call: TRBJ1-1; d_call: -; v_call: TRBV3-1/TRBV3-2; clone_size: -; cdr3_nt: TGTGCCAGCAGCCTCGGACAGAACACTGAAGCTTTCTTT; cdr3_aa: CASSLGQNTEAFF
j_call: TRBJ2-7; d_call: TRBD1; v_call: TRBV27; clone_size: -; cdr3_nt: TGTGCCAGCAGTTCGAACCGGGACAGCATGGAGCAGTACTTC; cdr3_aa: CASSSNRDSMEQYF
j_call: TRBJ2-2; d_call: TRBD2; v_call: TRBV3-1/TRBV3-2; clone_size: -; cdr3_nt: TGTGCCAGCAGCCAGCTAACGTTAGCGGGCGGACCTACCGGGGAGCTGTTTTTT; cdr3_aa: CASSQLTLAGGPTGELFF
j_call: TRBJ1-2; d_call: -; v_call: TRBV7-9; clone_size: -; cdr3_nt: TGTGCCAGCAGCTTAGTTAGTGGCTACACCTTC; cdr3_aa: CASSLVSGYTF
j_call: TRBJ1-4; d_call: TRBD1; v_call: TRBV5-1; clone_size: -; cdr3_nt: TGCGCCAGCAGCTTGGGGGCGACAGGGGCTAATGAAAAACTGTTTTTT; cdr3_aa: CASSLGATGANEKLFF
j_call: TRBJ1-1; d_call: -; v_call: TRBV6-5; clone_size: -; cdr3_nt: TGTGCCAGCAGCACGACAGGGAACACTGAAGCTTTCTTT; cdr3_aa: CASSTTGNTEAFF
j_call: TRBJ2-4; d_call: -; v_call: TRBV19; clone_size: -; cdr3_nt: TGTGCCAGTAGTATTAGGGGTGCCAAAAACATTCAGTACTTC; cdr3_aa: CASSIRGAKNIQYF
j_call: TRBJ2-1; d_call: TRBD1; v_call: TRBV3-1/TRBV3-2; clone_size: once; cdr3_nt: TGTGCCAGCAGCCCGACAGGGGAAATGTACAATGAGCAGTTCTTC; cdr3_aa: CASSPTGEMYNEQFF
j_call: TRBJ2-7; d_call: -; v_call: TRBV30; clone_size: -; cdr3_nt: TGTGCCTGGGTCGACAACACAGGTATCGGGTACTTC; cdr3_aa: CAWVDNTGIGYF
j_call: TRBJ2-1; d_call: TRBD1; v_call: TRBV5-1; clone_size: -; cdr3_nt: TGCGCCAGCAGCTCAGGTCGACAGGGTGATGAGCAGTTCTTC; cdr3_aa: CASSSGRQGDEQFF
j_call: TRBJ2-1; d_call: -; v_call: TRBV7-2; clone_size: -; cdr3_nt: TGTGCCAGCAGCTTAGTAGGCCGGGTACGGGAGCAGTTCTTC; cdr3_aa: CASSLVGRVREQFF